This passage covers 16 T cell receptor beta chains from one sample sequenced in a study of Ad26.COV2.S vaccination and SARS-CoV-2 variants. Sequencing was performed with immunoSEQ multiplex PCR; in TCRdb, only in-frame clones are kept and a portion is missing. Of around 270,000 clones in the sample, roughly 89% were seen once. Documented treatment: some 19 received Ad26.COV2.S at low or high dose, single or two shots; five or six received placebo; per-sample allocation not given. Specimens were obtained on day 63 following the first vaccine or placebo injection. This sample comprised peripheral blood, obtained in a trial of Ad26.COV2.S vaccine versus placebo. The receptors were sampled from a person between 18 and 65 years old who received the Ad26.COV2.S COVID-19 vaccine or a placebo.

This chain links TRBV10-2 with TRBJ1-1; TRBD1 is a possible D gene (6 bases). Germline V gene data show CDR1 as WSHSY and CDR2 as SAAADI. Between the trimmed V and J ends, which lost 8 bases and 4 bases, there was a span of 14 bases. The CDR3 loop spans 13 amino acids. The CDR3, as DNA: TGCGCCAGCGGGACGACAGGAGGCACTGAAGCTTTCTTT. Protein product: CASGTTGGTEAFF.

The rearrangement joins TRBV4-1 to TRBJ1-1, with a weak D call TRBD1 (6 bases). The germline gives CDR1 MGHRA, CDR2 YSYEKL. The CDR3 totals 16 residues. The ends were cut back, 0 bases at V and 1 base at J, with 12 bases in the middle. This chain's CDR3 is CASSQERGRRNTEAFF. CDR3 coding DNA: TGCGCCAGCAGCCAAGAAAGGGGGAGACGGAACACTGAAGCTTTCTTT.

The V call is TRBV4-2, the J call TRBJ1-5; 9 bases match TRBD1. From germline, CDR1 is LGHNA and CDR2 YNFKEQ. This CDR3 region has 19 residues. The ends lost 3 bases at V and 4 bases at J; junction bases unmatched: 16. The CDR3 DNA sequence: TGTGCCAGCAGCCACCCCCCCTCTGGGACAGGGAATTTGAATCAGCCCCAGCATTTT. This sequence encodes CASSHPPSGTGNLNQPQHF.

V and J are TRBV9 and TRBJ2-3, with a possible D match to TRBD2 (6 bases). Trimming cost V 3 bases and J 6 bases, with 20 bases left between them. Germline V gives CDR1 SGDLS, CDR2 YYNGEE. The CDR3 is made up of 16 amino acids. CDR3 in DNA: TGTGCCAGCAGCGGGAGAGTTCTTGGGAGGAGGGATACGCAGTATTTT. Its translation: CASSGRVLGRRDTQYF.

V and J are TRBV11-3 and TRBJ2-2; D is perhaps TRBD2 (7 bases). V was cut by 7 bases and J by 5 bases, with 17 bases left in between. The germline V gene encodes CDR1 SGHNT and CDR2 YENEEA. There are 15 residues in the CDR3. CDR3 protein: CASTLGGGRTGELFF. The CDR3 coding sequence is TGTGCCAGCACTCTAGGGGGAGGGCGGACCGGGGAGCTGTTTTTT.

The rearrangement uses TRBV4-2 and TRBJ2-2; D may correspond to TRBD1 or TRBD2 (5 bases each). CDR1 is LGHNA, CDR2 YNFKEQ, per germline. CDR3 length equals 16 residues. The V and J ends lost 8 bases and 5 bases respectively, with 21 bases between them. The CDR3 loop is CASERRTPQGTGELFF. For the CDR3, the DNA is TGTGCCAGCGAACGACGGACTCCTCAGGGAACCGGGGAGCTGTTTTTT.

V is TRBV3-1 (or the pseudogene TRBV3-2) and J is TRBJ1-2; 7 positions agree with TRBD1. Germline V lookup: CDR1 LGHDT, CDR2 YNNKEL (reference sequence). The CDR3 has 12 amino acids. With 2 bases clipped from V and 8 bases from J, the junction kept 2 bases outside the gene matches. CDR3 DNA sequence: TGTGCCAGCAGCCAATACAGGGGCGGCTACACCTTC. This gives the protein CASSQYRGGYTF.

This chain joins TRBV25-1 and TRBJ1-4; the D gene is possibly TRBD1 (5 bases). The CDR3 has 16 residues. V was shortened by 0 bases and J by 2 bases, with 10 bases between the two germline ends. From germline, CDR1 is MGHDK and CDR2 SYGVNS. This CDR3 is CASSEYRAGTNEKLFF. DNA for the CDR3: TGTGCCAGCAGTGAATATCGGGCAGGGACTAATGAAAAACTGTTTTTT.

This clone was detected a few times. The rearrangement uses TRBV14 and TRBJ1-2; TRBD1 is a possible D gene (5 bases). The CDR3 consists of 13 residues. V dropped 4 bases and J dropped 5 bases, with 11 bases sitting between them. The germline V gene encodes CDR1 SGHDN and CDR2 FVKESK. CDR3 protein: CASSPGTLYGYTF. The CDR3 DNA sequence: TGTGCCAGCAGCCCGGGGACGTTGTATGGCTACACCTTC.

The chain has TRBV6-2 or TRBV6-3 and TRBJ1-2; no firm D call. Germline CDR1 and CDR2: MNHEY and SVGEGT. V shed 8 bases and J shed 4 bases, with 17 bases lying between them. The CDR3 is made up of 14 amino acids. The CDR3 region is CASGPPGSVYGYTF. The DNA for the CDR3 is TGTGCCAGCGGCCCCCCAGGTTCGGTCTATGGCTACACCTTC.

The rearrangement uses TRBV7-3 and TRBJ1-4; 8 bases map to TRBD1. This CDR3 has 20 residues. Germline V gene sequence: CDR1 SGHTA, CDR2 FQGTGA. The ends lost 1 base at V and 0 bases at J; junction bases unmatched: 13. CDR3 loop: CASSLRTGGIWSATNEKLFF. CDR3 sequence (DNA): TGTGCCAGCAGCTTAAGAACAGGGGGAATCTGGTCGGCAACTAATGAAAAACTGTTTTTT.

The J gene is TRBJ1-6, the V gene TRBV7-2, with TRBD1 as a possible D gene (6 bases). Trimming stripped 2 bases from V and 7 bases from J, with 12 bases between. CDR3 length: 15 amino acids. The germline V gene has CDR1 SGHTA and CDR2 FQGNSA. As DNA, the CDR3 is TGTGCCAGCAGCTTAATGCAGGGGTCGAATTCACCCCTCCACTTT. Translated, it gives CASSLMQGSNSPLHF.

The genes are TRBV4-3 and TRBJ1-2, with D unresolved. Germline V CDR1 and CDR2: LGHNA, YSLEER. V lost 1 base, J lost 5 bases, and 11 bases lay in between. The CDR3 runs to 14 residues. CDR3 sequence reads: CASSQVAQNYGYTF. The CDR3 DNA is TGCGCCAGCAGCCAAGTAGCCCAGAATTATGGCTACACCTTC.

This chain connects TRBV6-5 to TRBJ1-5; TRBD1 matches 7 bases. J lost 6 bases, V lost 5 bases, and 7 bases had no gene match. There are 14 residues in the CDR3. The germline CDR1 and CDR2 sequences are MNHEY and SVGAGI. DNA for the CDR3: TGTGCCAGCAGTCGAGACAGGGATCGTCAGCCCCAGCATTTT. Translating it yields CASSRDRDRQPQHF.

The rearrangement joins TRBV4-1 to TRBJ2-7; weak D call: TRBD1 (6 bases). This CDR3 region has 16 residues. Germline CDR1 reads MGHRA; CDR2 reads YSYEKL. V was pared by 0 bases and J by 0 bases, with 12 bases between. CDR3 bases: TGCGCCAGCAGCCAAGACGACAGGTCGAGCTCCTACGAGCAGTACGTC. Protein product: CASSQDDRSSSYEQYV.

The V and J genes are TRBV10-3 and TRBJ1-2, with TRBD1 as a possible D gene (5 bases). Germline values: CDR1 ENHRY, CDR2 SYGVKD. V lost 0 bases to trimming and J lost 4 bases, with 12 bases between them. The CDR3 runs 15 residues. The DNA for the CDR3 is TGTGCCATCAGTGAGTCAAGGGACGGAGTCTATGGCTACACCTTC. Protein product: CAISESRDGVYGYTF.